This T cell receptor beta chain was identified during a study of T-cell reconstitution after alpha-beta-depleted transplantation in children. This CDR3 spans 12 amino acids. The V gene lost 5 bases and the J gene lost 8 bases, with 10 bases spanning the gap. CDR1 is MNHNS, CDR2 SASEGT, per germline. Preparing the TCRbeta library involved the use of unique molecular identifiers. Each CDR3 protein is one row after TCRdb ran MiXCR on the PCR reads. Altogether over 300,000 distinct CDR3 sequences are present, 9% to 12% being singletons, with the ten largest covering under 3%. This clonotype was detected a few times.

The sample consisted of PBMCs from the stem cell graft donor, taken from the stem cell graft. The chain combines TRBV6-1 with TRBJ1-5; D gene uncertain. This sequence originates from a human donor who donated a stem cell graft to a child with acute lymphoblastic leukemia. The CDR3 reads CASSTGLKPQHF. The CDR3 nucleotides are TGTGCCAGCAGTACCGGACTGAAGCCCCAGCATTTT.